This T cell receptor (beta chain) was captured by sequencing in a study of post-analysis software for immune sequencing data. Overall study findings and caveats: A few TRBV segments occurring more often in patients than controls included TRBV5-6, TRBV5-1 and TRBV20-1.

TCR beta cDNA libraries had unique molecular identifiers. Each CDR3 protein is one row after TCRdb ran MiXCR on the PCR reads. The sample shows roughly 580,000 distinct CDR3 sequences, about 40% of them seen only once. The table lists this clonotype with a few counts. Antigen: not known. V lost 6 bases to trimming and J lost 0 bases; unmatched junction nucleotides: 11. The CDR3 runs to 18 residues. The genes are TRBV12-3 or TRBV12-4 and TRBJ2-7; TRBD2 matches at 13 bases. Sequencing was performed on blood. The clonotype comes from a girl under 18 with multiple sclerosis. The CDR3 sequence is CASRQTGTSGVPSYEQYF. CDR3 nucleotide sequence: TGTGCCAGCAGACAGACCGGGACTAGCGGGGTCCCCTCCTACGAGCAGTACTTC.